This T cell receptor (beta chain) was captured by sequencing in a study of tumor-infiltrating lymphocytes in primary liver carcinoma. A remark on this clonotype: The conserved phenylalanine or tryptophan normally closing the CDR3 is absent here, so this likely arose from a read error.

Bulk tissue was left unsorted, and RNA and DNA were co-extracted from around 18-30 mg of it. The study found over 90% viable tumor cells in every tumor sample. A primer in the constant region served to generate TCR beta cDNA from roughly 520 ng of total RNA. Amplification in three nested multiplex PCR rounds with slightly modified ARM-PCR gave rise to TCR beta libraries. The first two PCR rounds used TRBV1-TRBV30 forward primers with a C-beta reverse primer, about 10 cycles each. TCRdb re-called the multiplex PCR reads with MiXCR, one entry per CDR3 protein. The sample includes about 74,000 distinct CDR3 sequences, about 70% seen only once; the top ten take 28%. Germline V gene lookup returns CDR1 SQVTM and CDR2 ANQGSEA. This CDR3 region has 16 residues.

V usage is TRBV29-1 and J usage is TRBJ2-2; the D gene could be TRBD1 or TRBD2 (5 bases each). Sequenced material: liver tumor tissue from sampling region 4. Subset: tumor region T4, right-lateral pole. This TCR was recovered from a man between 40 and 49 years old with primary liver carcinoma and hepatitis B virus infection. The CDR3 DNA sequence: TGCAGCCTTGAAATTAGTAGGGGAGCGAACACCGGGGAGCTGTTTTAT. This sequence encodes CSLEISRGANTGELFY.